This TCR beta chain originates from a study of T-cell memory formation after mild COVID-19. A few counts support this clonotype. TCRdb reprocessed the 5' RACE reads via MiXCR and lists one record per CDR3 protein. The sample has about 62,000 distinct CDR3 sequences; 9.3% are singletons. CDR3 length equals 15 residues. CDR1 is SGHAT, CDR2 FQNNGV, per germline. Trimming at V came to 3 bases and at J to 3 bases, leaving 4 bases not matched to a gene. Sequencing was carried out using PBMCs or a T cell subset sorted from them (not recorded which). This clonotype was obtained from a young man who had mild COVID-19 (a few samples of this study predate the infection). Cell type and time point are not known. V usage is TRBV11-2 and J usage is TRBJ2-1, with TRBD1 matching over 8 bases. CDR3 loop: CASSLDRANYNEQFF. CDR3 in DNA: TGTGCCAGCAGCTTGGACAGGGCGAACTACAATGAGCAGTTCTTC.